Presented here are 30 T cell receptor beta chains from one specimen sequenced in a study of T cell changes during pregnancy in multiple sclerosis. The repertoire was sequenced with immunoSEQ multiplex PCR; TCRdb's copy has only in-frame clones and lacks some. Here the sample spans about 23,000 clones, roughly 84% being singletons. This material consisted of CD8+ T cells from peripheral blood mononuclear cells, taken before pregnancy. All receptors come from a female donor with multiple sclerosis, enrolled in a pregnancy study.

The chain joins TRBV18 to TRBJ2-7; D is possibly TRBD2 (5 bases). The CDR3 extends over 15 amino acids. Germline CDR1 reads KGHSH; CDR2 reads LQKENI. V shed 4 bases and J shed 0 bases, with 13 bases lying between them. The CDR3 sequence is CASSQGLKYSYEQYF. Here the CDR3 DNA reads TGTGCCAGCTCACAAGGACTTAAATACTCCTACGAGCAGTACTTC.

V is TRBV5-6 and J is TRBJ2-3, with 10 bases that match TRBD2. CDR1 is SGHDT and CDR2 is YYEEEE in the germline V gene. The CDR3 is 16 residues long. After removal of 0 bases from V and 1 base from J, the junction contained 2 bases not matched to a gene. Here the CDR3 reads CASSLGLAGGTDTQYF. The CDR3 bases are TGTGCCAGCAGCTTGGGACTAGCGGGCGGCACAGATACGCAGTATTTT.

The chain couples TRBV7-9 to TRBJ2-2; 7 positions match TRBD2. The CDR3 is 15 residues long. V shed 5 bases, J shed 1 base, and the junction held 4 bases outside the gene matches. Per germline, CDR1 SEHNR and CDR2 FQNEAQ (reference sequence). Written as DNA, the CDR3 is TGTGCCAGCAGCAAACTAGCGCTGAACACCGGGGAGCTGTTTTTT. Its translation is CASSKLALNTGELFF.

V usage is TRBV13 and J usage is TRBJ2-6, with no clear D. This CDR3 spans 14 amino acids. The V and J ends lost 5 bases and 4 bases respectively, with 9 bases between them. The germline gives CDR1 PRHDT, CDR2 FYEKMQ (reference sequence). The CDR3 nucleotides are TGTGCCAGCAGCCGGTCCGGGGGGGCCAACGTCCTGACTTTC. It yields the protein CASSRSGGANVLTF.

This clone showed up just a few times. V usage is TRBV19 and J usage is TRBJ2-7; TRBD2 matches at 9 bases. V shed 0 bases and J 1 base; nucleotides not matched to a gene: 13. The CDR3 totals 19 residues. CDR1 is LNHDA and CDR2 is SQIVND in the germline V gene (reference sequence). CDR3 region: CASSIDLASSGTLSYEQYF. The CDR3 nucleotides are TGTGCCAGTAGTATAGATCTGGCGTCTAGCGGGACCTTGTCCTACGAGCAGTACTTC.

In its sample, this clone was seen a few times. V and J are TRBV4-3 and TRBJ1-1; D is undetermined. Trimming stripped 5 bases from V and 6 bases from J, with 19 bases between. Germline V gene data show CDR1 as LGHNA and CDR2 as YSLEER. CDR3 length: 15 amino acids. CDR3 amino acids: CASSIKADGTAEAFF. The DNA for the CDR3 is TGCGCCAGCAGCATAAAGGCCGATGGTACAGCTGAAGCTTTCTTT.

This chain uses TRBV6-5 with TRBJ1-1; D ambiguous. Germline V gene sequence: CDR1 MNHEY, CDR2 SVGAGI. The CDR3 consists of 11 residues. Trimming removed 10 bases at V and 7 bases at J, with 13 bases between. Here the CDR3 reads CATFRGFEAFF. The CDR3, as DNA: TGTGCCACCTTCCGGGGATTTGAAGCTTTCTTT.

The chain recombines TRBV5-1 with TRBJ2-3, with D perhaps TRBD1 (6 bases). CDR1 and CDR2 from the germline V gene are SGHRS and YFSETQ. Trimming removed 2 bases from V and 1 base from J, with 11 bases in between. The CDR3 contains 15 residues. CDR3 DNA: TGCGCCAGCAGCTTCGGGGCAGGGGGCACAGATACGCAGTATTTT. Residues: CASSFGAGGTDTQYF.

The V gene is TRBV29-1, the J gene TRBJ2-3; perhaps TRBD2 as D (7 bases). The CDR3 totals 14 residues. The V gene lost 4 bases and the J gene lost 0 bases, with 11 bases spanning the gap. Germline loops: CDR1 SQVTM, CDR2 ANQGSEA. CDR3 residues: CSVAGGHSTDTQYF. CDR3 coding DNA: TGCAGCGTTGCGGGGGGACACAGCACAGATACGCAGTATTTT.

The chain links TRBV10-2 to TRBJ2-1; possible D gene TRBD2, 5 bases. In germline, CDR1 is WSHSY, CDR2 SAAADI. The CDR3 contains 16 residues. Trimming removed 6 bases from V and 2 bases from J, with 17 bases in between. For the CDR3, the DNA is TGCGCCAGCAGGGACGTGAGGGAGTACCCCTACAATGAGCAGTTCTTC. It specifies CASRDVREYPYNEQFF.

This rearrangement joins TRBV4-1 to TRBJ1-5, with TRBD1 identical over 9 bases. Germline CDR1 is MGHRA and CDR2 is YSYEKL. CDR3 size: 17 residues. Trimming removed 1 base from V and 3 bases from J; junction bases left unmatched: 7. The CDR3 loop reads CASSQVPGTGYNQPQHF. DNA of the CDR3: TGCGCCAGCAGCCAAGTCCCGGGGACAGGGTACAATCAGCCCCAGCATTTT.

V and J are TRBV5-6 and TRBJ1-4, with 10 bases matching TRBD1. Germline CDR1 reads SGHDT; CDR2 reads YYEEEE. Trimming cost V 4 bases and J 6 bases; bases outside gene matches: 9. This CDR3 is built from 16 residues. CDR3 sequence reads: CASSTLTGGVDEKLFF. The CDR3, as DNA: TGTGCCAGCAGCACCCTGACAGGGGGCGTCGATGAAAAACTGTTTTTT. Full variable domain (outside the CDR3, taken from reference TRBV5-6 and TRBJ1-4): DAGVTQSPTHLIKTRGQQVTLRCSPKSGHDTVSWYQQALGQGPQFIFQYYEEEERQRGNFPDRFSGHQFPNYSSELNVNALLLGDSALYLCASSTLTGGVDEKLFFGSGTQLSVL.

This clone was found a few times. The chain uses TRBV20-1 and TRBJ2-4, with D unresolved. The CDR3 loop spans 11 amino acids. Germline V gene data show CDR1 as DFQATT and CDR2 as SNEGSKA (reference sequence). The V end was cut by 0 bases, the J end by 10 bases, with 7 bases between. The CDR3 sequence: CSARDRAIQYF. CDR3 in DNA: TGCAGTGCTAGAGATCGAGCAATTCAGTACTTC.

This chain uses TRBV29-1 with TRBJ2-2, with 10 bases identical to TRBD1. The CDR3 loop spans 16 amino acids. V gave up 3 bases and J gave up 3 bases; unmatched junction bases: 7. The germline CDR1 and CDR2 sequences are SQVTM and ANQGSEA. In DNA form, the CDR3 reads TGCAGCGTTGAGGACCTCGGGACAGGGGACACCGGGGAGCTGTTTTTT. Translated, it gives CSVEDLGTGDTGELFF.

This rearrangement joins TRBV6-5 to TRBJ1-2; D call uncertain. CDR1 is MNHEY, CDR2 SVGAGI, per germline. This CDR3 is built from 13 residues. V gave up 2 bases and J gave up 4 bases, with 8 bases separating them. The DNA for the CDR3 is TGTGCCAGCAGTTACACGGAGGGCTATGGCTACACCTTC. Protein product: CASSYTEGYGYTF.

The chain uses TRBV21-1 and TRBJ2-7; the D segment call TRBD1 is taken from the table without a DNA check. TRBV21-1 is tagged as a pseudogene. This CDR3 comprises 14 residues. The CDR3 nucleotides are TGTGCCAGCAGCAAGGGGGACAGAGAGCACGAGCAGTACTTC. Encoded protein: CASSKGDREHEQYF.

The chain couples TRBV4-1 to TRBJ2-7, with D maybe TRBD1 (5 bases). This CDR3 is built from 16 residues. Germline assignment: CDR1 MGHRA and CDR2 YSYEKL. Trimming shortened V by 0 bases and J by 6 bases, and 18 bases separated the two germline ends. This CDR3 is CASSQDLLQGYGEQYF. CDR3 DNA: TGCGCCAGCAGCCAAGATCTTCTCCAGGGTTATGGCGAGCAGTACTTC.

The V gene is TRBV28, the J gene TRBJ2-3, with D possibly matching TRBD2 (6 bases). This CDR3 region has 14 residues. CDR1 is MDHEN and CDR2 is SYDVKM in the germline V gene. Trimming stripped 4 bases from V and 1 base from J, with 9 bases between. CDR3 DNA sequence: TGTGCCAGCAGTTGGCGGGATCGCACAGATACGCAGTATTTT. Its protein product is CASSWRDRTDTQYF.

This clone appeared once. The gene calls are TRBV5-6 and TRBJ2-5, with TRBD2 identical over 13 bases. Germline-derived CDR1 and CDR2 are SGHDT and YYEEEE. The CDR3 is 17 amino acids. The V segment lost 9 bases and the J segment 5 bases; nucleotides outside the gene matches: 16. The CDR3 sequence is CATNPGLAGLDSETQYF. The CDR3 DNA follows: TGTGCCACCAATCCGGGACTAGCGGGACTCGATTCGGAGACCCAGTACTTC.

The chain employs TRBV7-9 and TRBJ2-1; TRBD2 matches 12 bases. Germline V gene lookup returns CDR1 SEHNR and CDR2 FQNEAQ (reference sequence). V lost 4 bases and J lost 1; bases outside the gene matches: 11. This CDR3 spans 19 amino acids. CDR3 region: CASSSFLAGGPTSYNEQFF. The CDR3 DNA reads as TGTGCCAGCAGCTCGTTCCTAGCGGGAGGGCCAACTTCCTACAATGAGCAGTTCTTC.

The chain is built from TRBV30 and TRBJ2-5, with TRBD2 matching 9 bases. Losses at the gene ends were 4 bases for V and 1 base for J; bases not matched to a gene: 1. The CDR3 extends over 13 amino acids. The germline V gene has CDR1 GTSNPN and CDR2 SVGIG (reference sequence). CDR3 region: CAWMGLAQETQYF. As DNA, the CDR3 is TGTGCCTGGATGGGACTAGCCCAAGAGACCCAGTACTTC. Together with reference TRBV30 and TRBJ2-5, the CDR3 gives the full variable domain: SQTIHQWPATLVQPVGSPLSLECTVEGTSNPNLYWYRQAAGRGLQLLFYSVGIGQISSEVPQNLSASRPQDRQFILSSKKLLLSDSGFYLCAWMGLAQETQYFGPGTRLLVL.

The chain links TRBV7-2 to TRBJ2-1; TRBD2 matches 12 bases. Trimming cost V 5 bases and J 9 bases; bases outside gene matches: 11. CDR1 and CDR2 from the germline V gene are SGHTA and FQGNSA. The CDR3 is made up of 16 amino acids. CDR3 region: CASSPRLAGVGVEQFF. CDR3 sequence (DNA): TGTGCCAGCAGCCCACGACTAGCGGGAGTCGGGGTTGAGCAGTTCTTC.

By share, this clone ranks as medium-sized (0.01 to 0.1%). The chain combines TRBV7-3 with TRBJ2-2; possible D gene TRBD2, 6 bases. The ends were cut back, 0 bases at V and 5 bases at J, with 13 bases in the middle. The CDR3 totals 16 residues. The germline gives CDR1 SGHTA, CDR2 FQGTGA. CDR3 amino acids: CASSLTLLGRTGELFF. As DNA, the CDR3 is TGTGCCAGCAGCTTAACCCTGTTAGGGAGGACCGGGGAGCTGTTTTTT.

Within the sample, this clone is medium-sized. The chain recombines TRBV10-1 with TRBJ2-1, with D hard to call. Trimming cost V 3 bases and J 7 bases, with 7 bases left between them. The CDR3 length is 12 residues. Germline-derived CDR1 and CDR2 are WNHNN and SYGVQD (reference sequence). The CDR3 DNA reads TGCGCCAGCAGTGACCGGCGGAATGAGCAGTTCTTC. Its protein product is CASSDRRNEQFF.

The CDR3 is CASSPRGNTEAFF. The CDR3, as DNA: TGTGCCAGCAGCCCCCGGGGGAACACTGAAGCTTTCTTT. This chain links TRBV9 with TRBJ1-1, with D unclear. The CDR3 is 13 amino acids. V lost 4 bases and J 1 base, leaving 8 bases between the germline ends. Germline V gene data show CDR1 as SGDLS and CDR2 as YYNGEE.

This clone appeared once. The V call is TRBV27, the J call TRBJ2-7, with a weak D call TRBD2 (6 bases). V was cut by 5 bases and J by 0 bases, with 17 bases left in between. The CDR3 is 16 amino acids. Germline V gives CDR1 MNHEY, CDR2 SMNVEV (reference sequence). The CDR3 coding sequence is TGTGCCAGCAGTCCCCATTCTAGCGCACGCTCCTACGAGCAGTACTTC. Translating it yields CASSPHSSARSYEQYF.

The chain joins TRBV4-2 to TRBJ1-5; tentative D call: TRBD1 (5 bases). This CDR3 is 16 amino acids long. Germline assignment: CDR1 LGHNA and CDR2 YNFKEQ. V dropped 0 bases and J dropped 3 bases, with 12 bases sitting between them. The CDR3 nucleotides are TGTGCCAGCAGCCAAGAATCAGGGCAGCTCAATCAGCCCCAGCATTTT. It encodes CASSQESGQLNQPQHF.

This chain connects TRBV28 to TRBJ2-5, with 10 bases fitting TRBD2. Germline V gives CDR1 MDHEN, CDR2 SYDVKM. CDR3 size: 20 residues. The V segment lost 5 bases and the J segment 0 bases; nucleotides outside the gene matches: 18. CDR3 residues: CASSPIAGGASQLYQETQYF. CDR3 nucleotides: TGTGCCAGCAGTCCTATAGCGGGAGGCGCCTCTCAACTGTACCAAGAGACCCAGTACTTC.

The CDR3 region has the DNA TGCGCCAGCAGAGGGCTAGCGGATTACAATGAGCAGTTCTTC. This translates into CASRGLADYNEQFF. The V call is TRBV4-1, the J call TRBJ2-1, with 7 bases identical to TRBD2. The CDR3 runs 14 residues. Losses at the gene ends were 6 bases for V and 4 bases for J; bases not matched to a gene: 6. Germline CDR1 and CDR2: MGHRA and YSYEKL.

The chain links TRBV19 to TRBJ1-3; D uncertain. The V and J ends lost 2 bases and 0 bases respectively, with 5 bases between them. This CDR3 spans 14 amino acids. Germline values: CDR1 LNHDA, CDR2 SQIVND (reference sequence). As DNA, the CDR3 is TGTGCCAGTAGTATACGGAGCTCTGGAAACACCATATATTTT. This translates into CASSIRSSGNTIYF.